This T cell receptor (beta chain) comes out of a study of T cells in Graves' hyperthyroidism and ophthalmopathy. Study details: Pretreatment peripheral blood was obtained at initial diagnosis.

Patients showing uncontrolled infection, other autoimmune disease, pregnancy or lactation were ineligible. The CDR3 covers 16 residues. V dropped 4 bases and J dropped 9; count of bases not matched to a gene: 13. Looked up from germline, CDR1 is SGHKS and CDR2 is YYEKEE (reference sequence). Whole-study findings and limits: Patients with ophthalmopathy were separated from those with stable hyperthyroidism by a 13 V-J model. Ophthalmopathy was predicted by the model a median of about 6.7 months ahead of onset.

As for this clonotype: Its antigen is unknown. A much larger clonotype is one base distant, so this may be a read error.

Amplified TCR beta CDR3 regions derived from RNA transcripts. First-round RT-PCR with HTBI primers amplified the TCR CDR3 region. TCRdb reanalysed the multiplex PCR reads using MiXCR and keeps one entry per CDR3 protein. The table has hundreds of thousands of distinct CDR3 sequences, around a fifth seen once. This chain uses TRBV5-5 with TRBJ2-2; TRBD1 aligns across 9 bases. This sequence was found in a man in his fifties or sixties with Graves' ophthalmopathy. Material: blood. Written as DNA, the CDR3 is TGTGCCAGCAGCCAGGGACAGGGAAGGGCGACCAGGGAGCTGTTTTTT. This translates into CASSQGQGRATRELFF.